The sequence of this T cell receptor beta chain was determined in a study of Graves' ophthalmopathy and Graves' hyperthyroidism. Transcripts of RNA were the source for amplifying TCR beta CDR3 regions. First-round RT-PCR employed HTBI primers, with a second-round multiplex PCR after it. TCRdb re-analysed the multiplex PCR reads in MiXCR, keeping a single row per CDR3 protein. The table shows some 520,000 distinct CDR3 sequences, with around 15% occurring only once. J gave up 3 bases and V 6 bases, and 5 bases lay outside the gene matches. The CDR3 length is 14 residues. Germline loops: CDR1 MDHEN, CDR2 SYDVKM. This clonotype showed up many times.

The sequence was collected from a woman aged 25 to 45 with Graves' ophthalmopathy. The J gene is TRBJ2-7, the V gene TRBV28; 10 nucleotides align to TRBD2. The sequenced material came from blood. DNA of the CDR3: TGTGCCAGCAGCTACCTAGCGGGAGACTACGAGCAGTACTTC. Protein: CASSYLAGDYEQYF. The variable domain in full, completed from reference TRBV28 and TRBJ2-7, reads DVKVTQSSRYLVKRTGEKVFLECVQDMDHENMFWYRQDPGLGLRLIYFSYDVKMKEKGDIPEGYSVSREKKERFSLILESASTNQTSMYLCASSYLAGDYEQYFGPGTRLTVT.